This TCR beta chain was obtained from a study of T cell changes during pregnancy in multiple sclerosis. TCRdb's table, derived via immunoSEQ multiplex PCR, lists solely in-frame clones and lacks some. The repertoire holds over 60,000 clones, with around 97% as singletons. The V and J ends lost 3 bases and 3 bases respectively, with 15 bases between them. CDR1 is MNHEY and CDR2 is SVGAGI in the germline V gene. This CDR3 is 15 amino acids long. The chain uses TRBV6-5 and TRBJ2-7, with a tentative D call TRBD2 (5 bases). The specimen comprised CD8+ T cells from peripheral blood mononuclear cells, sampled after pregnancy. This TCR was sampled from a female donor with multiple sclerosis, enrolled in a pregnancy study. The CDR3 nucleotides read TGTGCCAGCAGTTATGGATTAGCGTTTAGCTACGAGCAGTACTTC. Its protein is CASSYGLAFSYEQYF.